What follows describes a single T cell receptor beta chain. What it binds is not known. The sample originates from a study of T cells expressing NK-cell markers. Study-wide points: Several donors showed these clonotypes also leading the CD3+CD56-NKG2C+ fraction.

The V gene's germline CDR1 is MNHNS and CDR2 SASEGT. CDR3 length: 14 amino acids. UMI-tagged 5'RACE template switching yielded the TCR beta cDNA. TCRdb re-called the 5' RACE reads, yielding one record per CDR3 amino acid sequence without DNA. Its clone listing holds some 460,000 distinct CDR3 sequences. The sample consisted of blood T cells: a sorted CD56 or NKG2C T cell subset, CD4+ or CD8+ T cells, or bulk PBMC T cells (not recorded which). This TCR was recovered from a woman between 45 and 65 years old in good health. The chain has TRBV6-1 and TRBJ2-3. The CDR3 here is CASSRDRFTDTQYF.